Following are 23 T cell receptor beta chains from one sample sequenced in a study of T cells after yellow fever vaccination. MiXCR, run by TCRdb on the 5' RACE reads, gives a single entry per CDR3 protein. The sample shows just over 250,000 distinct CDR3 sequences, around 5.2% of them seen only once. The input for sequencing was CD4+ T cells sorted from PBMCs, taken on the day of the yellow fever booster vaccination. All receptors come from a man younger than 30 who received the YFV17D yellow fever vaccine.

This clonotype has only a few counts. The CDR3 protein is CASSYRAPGGDSPLHF. In nucleotides, the CDR3 is TGTGCCAGCAGTTACAGGGCGCCAGGGGGTGATTCACCCCTCCACTTT. The rearrangement uses TRBV6-6 and TRBJ1-6, with 7 bases identical to TRBD1. The germline V gene encodes CDR1 MNHNY and CDR2 SVGAGI (reference sequence). The V gene end was trimmed by 2 bases and the J gene end by 8 bases; junction bases not matched to a gene: 9. The CDR3 is 16 residues long.

This clonotype was recorded many times. This sequence joins TRBV6-5 and TRBJ1-2; TRBD1 matches 8 bases. The germline V gene has CDR1 MNHEY and CDR2 SVGAGI. The CDR3 runs 14 residues. V was clipped by 0 bases and J by 5 bases; unmatched bases: 2. The CDR3 is CASSYSTGGYGYTF. The CDR3 nucleotides are TGTGCCAGCAGTTACTCTACAGGGGGGTATGGCTACACCTTC.

V is TRBV12-5 and J is TRBJ2-7; 9 bases are a match to TRBD1. CDR3 length: 13 amino acids. Germline V gene data show CDR1 as LGHNT and CDR2 as FRNRAP. J lost 6 bases, V lost 5 bases, and 5 bases had no gene match. The CDR3 nucleotides are TGTGCTAGTGGTATCGGGACAGGGCTCGAGCAGTACTTC. It is translated as CASGIGTGLEQYF.

This chain joins TRBV6-2 or TRBV6-3 and TRBJ1-2; D uncertain. V lost 2 bases, J lost 2 bases, and 12 bases lay in between. From germline, CDR1 is MNHEY and CDR2 SVGEGT. The CDR3 loop spans 15 amino acids. The CDR3 here is CASSYRAEFNYGYTF. The CDR3 bases are TGTGCCAGCAGTTACCGGGCAGAGTTCAACTATGGCTACACCTTC.

This clonotype was seen at least ten times. CDR3 sequence reads: CASSDGGPSTDTQYF. CDR3 DNA: TGTGCCAGCAGTGACGGGGGGCCCAGCACAGATACGCAGTATTTT. This chain links TRBV2 with TRBJ2-3; possibly TRBD2 for D (7 bases). The germline V and J ends were trimmed by 3 bases and 0 bases, with 10 bases remaining between them. Germline values: CDR1 SNHLY, CDR2 FYNNEI. This CDR3 has 15 amino acids.

This clonotype was seen many times. No DNA is shown, since the ends of the CDR3 on it are uncertain; the CDR3 is the one TCRdb lists. This rearrangement joins TRBV5-1 to TRBJ1-4. The CDR3 spans 15 amino acids, including both terminal residues. In germline, CDR1 is SGHRS, CDR2 YFSETQ. The chain's CDR3 is CASSFGQGLNEKLFF.

Only a few counts were recorded for this clonotype. This chain connects TRBV9 to TRBJ2-3; TRBD2 is a possible D gene (6 bases). The CDR3 is 14 amino acids. The ends were cut back, 1 base at V and 6 bases at J, with 12 bases in the middle. Germline V CDR1 and CDR2: SGDLS, YYNGEE. CDR3 in amino acids: CASSVLELADTQYF. The CDR3 nucleotides read TGTGCCAGCAGCGTATTGGAACTAGCTGATACGCAGTATTTT.

This clonotype turned up a few times. The chain is built from TRBV24-1 and TRBJ2-1, with D unclear. From germline, CDR1 is KGHDR and CDR2 SFDVKD. The CDR3 extends over 13 amino acids. V lost 3 bases, J lost 5 bases, and 7 bases lay in between. CDR3 residues: CATSDPLNNEQFF. DNA of the CDR3: TGTGCCACCAGTGATCCCCTAAACAATGAGCAGTTCTTC.

This clonotype was counted ten times or more. The chain uses TRBV20-1 and TRBJ1-5, with TRBD1 matching 9 bases. The CDR3 extends over 13 amino acids. Trimming removed 8 bases from V and 4 bases from J; junction bases left unmatched: 6. Germline lookup yields CDR1 DFQATT and CDR2 SNEGSKA (reference sequence). CDR3 amino acids: CSTQGALNQPQHF. CDR3 in DNA: TGCAGTACACAGGGGGCGCTTAATCAGCCCCAGCATTTT.

The chain couples TRBV5-1 to TRBJ1-1, with 7 bases lining up with TRBD1. Germline CDR1 and CDR2: SGHRS and YFSETQ. Trimming cost V 4 bases and J 2 bases; bases outside gene matches: 8. The CDR3 has 15 amino acids. The CDR3 sequence: CASSKDRALNTEAFF. The CDR3 coding sequence is TGCGCCAGCAGCAAAGACAGGGCCCTCAACACTGAAGCTTTCTTT.

Ten or more counts support this clonotype. The chain joins TRBV20-1 to TRBJ2-1, with 10 nucleotides matching TRBD2. Germline V CDR1 and CDR2: DFQATT, SNEGSKA (reference sequence). Germline trimming cut 3 bases from V and 2 bases from J; bases unmatched to any gene: 4. This CDR3 is built from 15 residues. CDR3 residues: CSASPAGGPYNEQFF. CDR3 bases: TGCAGTGCTAGCCCAGCGGGGGGGCCCTACAATGAGCAGTTCTTC.

This clonotype was seen more than once but under ten times. This sequence joins TRBV20-1 and TRBJ1-6; D unresolved. V shed 6 bases and J shed 7 bases, with 10 bases lying between them. Germline lookup yields CDR1 DFQATT and CDR2 SNEGSKA (reference sequence). This CDR3 is built from 12 residues. CDR3 sequence reads: CSAPVGNSPLHF. The CDR3 nucleotides are TGCAGTGCACCTGTAGGGAATTCACCCCTCCACTTT.

The J gene is TRBJ1-1, the V gene TRBV20-1; D possibly corresponds to TRBD1 (6 bases). CDR1 DFQATT and CDR2 SNEGSKA come from the germline V gene (reference sequence). V lost 5 bases, J lost 1 base, and 14 bases lay in between. The CDR3 runs to 14 residues. This chain's CDR3 is CSASQTGGNTEAFF. The DNA for the CDR3 is TGCAGTGCTTCCCAGACAGGCGGGAACACTGAAGCTTTCTTT.

The sample holds many counts of this clonotype. This chain joins TRBV5-1 and TRBJ2-5; D not certain. The CDR3 sequence is 12 residues long. Deletions cut 4 bases from V and 5 bases from J, with 9 bases between. Germline CDR1 is SGHRS and CDR2 is YFSETQ. CDR3 sequence reads: CASSPDGETQYF. The CDR3 DNA reads TGCGCCAGCAGCCCGGATGGGGAGACCCAGTACTTC.

In this sample, this clonotype turned up many times. The V gene is TRBV29-1, the J gene TRBJ2-4; 9 bases match TRBD1. The V and J ends lost 0 bases and 12 bases, in that order; junction bases with no gene match: 0. There are 11 residues in the CDR3. CDR1 is SQVTM and CDR2 is ANQGSEA in the germline V gene. CDR3: CSVEEGQGQYF. CDR3 DNA sequence: TGCAGCGTTGAAGAGGGACAGGGTCAGTACTTC.

This clonotype has only a few counts. The rearrangement links TRBV7-7 to TRBJ1-4; D is ambiguous. In germline, CDR1 is SSHAT, CDR2 FNYEAQ (reference sequence). The CDR3 covers 13 residues. Trimming pared 2 bases from V and 5 bases from J, leaving 6 bases between. The CDR3 bases are TGTGCCAGCAGCTTATACCAGAATGAAAAACTGTTTTTT. This sequence encodes CASSLYQNEKLFF.

The chain links TRBV5-4 to TRBJ2-7; perhaps TRBD1 as D (6 bases). Germline CDR1 SGHNT, CDR2 YYREEE (reference sequence). CDR3 length: 14 residues. V was cut by 1 base and J by 2 bases, with 10 bases left in between. CDR3 coding DNA: TGTGCCAGCAGCTTGTCAGGGGTTGCCTACGAGCAGTACTTC. Its protein product is CASSLSGVAYEQYF.

This clonotype was counted a few times. The chain employs TRBV14 and TRBJ1-1; D is unclear. Trimming left V 1 base short and J 9 bases short, with 12 bases between. This CDR3 is built from 13 residues. CDR1 is SGHDN and CDR2 is FVKESK in the germline V gene. The CDR3 reads CASSQGIGVQAFF. As DNA, the CDR3 is TGTGCCAGCAGCCAAGGAATCGGGGTTCAAGCTTTCTTT.

This clonotype was detected only a few times. The chain has TRBV3-1 and TRBJ1-1, with D possibly matching TRBD1 (5 bases). Trimming removed 1 base at V and 4 bases at J, with 10 bases between. CDR1 and CDR2 from the germline V gene are LGHDT and YNNKEL (reference sequence). The CDR3 has 14 residues. CDR3 protein: CASSQVGVGTEAFF. CDR3 in DNA: TGTGCCAGCAGCCAAGTAGGGGTGGGCACTGAAGCTTTCTTT.

The sample holds a few counts of this clonotype. V usage is TRBV6-5 and J usage is TRBJ2-2; the D gene is possibly TRBD2 (6 bases). V was shortened by 8 bases and J by 1 base, with 11 bases between the two germline ends. The CDR3 loop spans 14 amino acids. The germline gives CDR1 MNHEY, CDR2 SVGAGI. CDR3 nucleotide sequence: TGTGCCAGCTCGTGGGAGGTGAACACCGGGGAGCTGTTTTTT. Encoded protein: CASSWEVNTGELFF.

This clonotype was seen many times. The chain links TRBV5-6 to TRBJ1-5; no firm D call. Germline values: CDR1 SGHDT, CDR2 YYEEEE. This CDR3 contains 14 residues. Trimming left V 0 bases short and J 7 bases short, with 11 bases between. CDR3 in DNA: TGTGCCAGCAGCTTGGCCGGGGTGCGACAGCCCCAGCATTTT. Translating gives CASSLAGVRQPQHF. The whole variable domain, remainder taken from reference TRBV5-6 and TRBJ1-5, is DAGVTQSPTHLIKTRGQQVTLRCSPKSGHDTVSWYQQALGQGPQFIFQYYEEEERQRGNFPDRFSGHQFPNYSSELNVNALLLGDSALYLCASSLAGVRQPQHFGDGTRLSIL.

This clonotype was seen only a few times. The gene calls are TRBV6-5 and TRBJ1-3; D is unresolved. With 7 bases removed from V and 0 bases from J, the gap between germline ends came to 13 bases. Germline loops: CDR1 MNHEY, CDR2 SVGAGI. This CDR3 has 15 amino acids. CDR3 bases: TGTGCCAGCACTAAAACAGTCTTCTCTGGAAACACCATATATTTT. It translates to CASTKTVFSGNTIYF.

There are many counts of this clonotype. CDR3 amino acids: CASSFQETQYF. The CDR3 coding sequence is TGCGCCAGCAGCTTCCAAGAGACCCAGTACTTC. J is TRBJ2-5 and V is TRBV5-1; D is unclear. The ends were cut back, 2 bases at V and 1 base at J, with 0 bases in the middle. The length of the CDR3 is 11 residues. From germline, CDR1 is SGHRS and CDR2 YFSETQ.